This T cell receptor (beta chain) was recovered during a study of T cell repertoires and leukemia-associated antigens. For the study at large: Samples yielded 3.3 to 5.0 million effective reads each, approximately 15 million overall.

Study-wide results and caveats: The four groups had similar numbers of Vbeta, Jbeta genes and CDR3s.

This clonotype rates as medium-sized. Its specificity is not known. TCRdb reanalysed the 5' RACE reads using MiXCR and keeps one entry per CDR3 protein. The table lists 11,000 to 15,000 distinct CDR3 sequences, approximately 38% of them singletons, with 7.5% to 10% in the top ten. Sequencing was performed on CD3+ T cells sorted from blood and cultured. This TCR derives from a female donor in good health.

The CDR3 DNA follows: TGTGCCAGCAGCGAGAAATCGGGCACAGATACGCAGTATTTT. Its translation is CASSEKSGTDTQYF. V gene TRBV9 combines with J gene TRBJ2-3; no firm D call. From germline, CDR1 is SGDLS and CDR2 YYNGEE. The CDR3 contains 14 residues. Trimming pared 3 bases from V and 1 base from J, leaving 9 bases between.